The rows below give T cell receptor beta chains drawn from one sample of a study of blood T cell repertoires in COVID-19. Produced via immunoSEQ multiplex PCR; TCRdb's table is partial and in-frame only. The repertoire includes approximately 300,000 clones, about 90% of them detected once, and under 6% sits in the top ten. Input material: PBMCs or T cells enriched from blood (not recorded which). The receptors were gathered from a woman in her 30s who had recovered from COVID-19. CDR3s include the opening cysteine and the closing phenylalanine or tryptophan. D genes are given only for firm matches. Clone size, where shown, is once, few, many, or a class for clones that have expanded.

d_gene,j_gene,abundance,v_gene,CDR3aa,CDR3nt
TRBD1,TRBJ2-7,few,TRBV6-2/TRBV6-3,CASSLWTGAHEQYF,TGTGCCAGCAGCCTATGGACAGGGGCGCACGAGCAGTACTTC
.,TRBJ1-1,.,TRBV19,CASSTLNTEAFF,TGTGCCAGTAGTACTCTGAACACTGAAGCTTTCTTT
.,TRBJ1-2,.,TRBV19,CATQPGPNYGYTF,TGTGCCACTCAGCCGGGTCCTAACTATGGCTACACCTTC
TRBD1,TRBJ1-2,.,TRBV25-1,CASRDMRGPGYGYTF,TGTGCCAGCAGAGACATGAGGGGGCCGGGCTATGGCTACACCTTC
TRBD1,TRBJ1-2,.,TRBV19,CASSVTGGGNYGYTF,TGTGCCAGTAGTGTAACAGGGGGCGGTAACTATGGCTACACCTTC
.,TRBJ2-7,.,TRBV10-3,CAISGETDSYEQYF,TGTGCCATCAGTGGTGAGACAGACTCCTACGAGCAGTACTTC
.,TRBJ1-2,once,TRBV7-3,CASSLNAAYGYTF,TGTGCCAGCAGCTTAAATGCGGCCTATGGCTACACCTTC
TRBD1,TRBJ1-2,.,TRBV7-8,CASSENGQGMYYGYTF,TGTGCCAGCAGCGAAAACGGACAGGGGATGTACTATGGCTACACCTTC
TRBD1,TRBJ1-2,.,TRBV12-3/TRBV12-4,CASTRQGRRGYTF,TGTGCCAGCACGCGACAGGGGCGGCGGGGCTACACCTTC
.,TRBJ2-1,.,TRBV1,CTSSQGLRYSGGSYNEQFF,TGCACCAGCAGCCAAGGTCTGCGGTATAGCGGGGGCTCCTACAATGAGCAGTTCTTC
.,TRBJ1-6,.,TRBV10-3,CAIGRDQGDSPLHF,TGTGCCATCGGGCGGGATCAGGGTGATTCACCCCTCCACTTT
.,TRBJ1-1,.,TRBV19,CASSRGKDTEAFF,TGTGCCAGTAGTCGGGGGAAGGACACTGAAGCTTTCTTT
.,TRBJ1-3,.,TRBV6-5,CASSYGGGTYGNTIYF,TGTGCCAGCAGTTACGGGGGGGGGACATATGGAAACACCATATATTTT
.,TRBJ1-2,.,TRBV29-1,CSVRDTLSGYTF,TGCAGCGTTAGGGACACACTCTCTGGCTACACCTTC
TRBD1,TRBJ2-6,.,TRBV6-1,CASSDQGAGANVLTF,TGTGCCAGCAGTGACCAGGGGGCTGGGGCCAACGTCCTGACTTTC
TRBD1,TRBJ1-1,.,TRBV9,CASSPRTGGNTEAFF,TGTGCCAGCAGCCCCCGGACAGGGGGTAACACTGAAGCTTTCTTT
.,TRBJ2-3,.,TRBV7-6,CASSLGTTSSTDTQYF,TGTGCCAGCAGCTTAGGGACTACCTCTAGCACAGATACGCAGTATTTT
TRBD1,TRBJ1-3,.,TRBV9,CASSVDRAGNTIYF,TGTGCCAGCAGCGTGGACAGGGCTGGAAACACCATATATTTT
.,TRBJ1-1,.,TRBV19,CASSTIGQMNTEAFF,TGTGCCAGTAGTACCATAGGACAGATGAACACTGAAGCTTTCTTT
TRBD2,TRBJ2-5,.,TRBV29-1,CSVEGGGWDGETQYF,TGCAGCGTTGAAGGCGGGGGGTGGGATGGAGAGACCCAGTACTTC
TRBD1,TRBJ2-7,.,TRBV19,CASSIGGTESYEQYF,TGTGCCAGTAGTATAGGGGGGACAGAATCCTACGAGCAGTACTTC
.,TRBJ1-2,.,TRBV6-1,CASSEAFSALKGYTF,TGTGCCAGCAGTGAGGCCTTTTCTGCCCTTAAGGGCTACACCTTC